This T cell receptor (beta chain) was captured in a study of blood T cell repertoires in COVID-19. Whole-study context: T cells, B-cell-depleted T cells, or PBMCs supplied cDNA or gDNA.

Sequencing was performed with immunoSEQ multiplex PCR; in TCRdb, only in-frame clones are kept and a portion is missing. The sample records tens of thousands of clones, roughly 84% being singletons. This clone was observed a single time. The trim removed 8 bases at V and 7 bases at J, leaving 8 bases unmatched. Germline V lookup: CDR1 LNHDA, CDR2 SQIVND (reference sequence). There are 13 residues in the CDR3. Sequencing was done on a sample of peripheral blood. The rearrangement joins TRBV19 to TRBJ1-5, with TRBD1 matching 7 bases. The receptor was isolated from a man between 70 and 80 years old with active COVID-19. The CDR3 coding sequence is TGTGCCAGTGCCGGGACAGCGAACCAGCCCCAGCATTTT. Translated: CASAGTANQPQHF.